This T cell receptor beta chain was obtained from a study of cytomegalovirus exposure and HLA in healthy donors. Study-level points and caveats: An observed cluster of highly shared sequence variants was recorded as a likely sequencing artifact.

The CDR3 is 14 amino acids. Trimming took 3 bases from V and 6 from J, leaving 11 bases between them. The germline V gene encodes CDR1 MNHNS and CDR2 SASEGT. Primers for the PCR totalled 60 Vbeta and 13 Jbeta. The authors' processing: Some 11 million of the 80 million or so unique TCR beta chains counted in a later analysis were shared. Sequenced by immunoSEQ multiplex PCR; TCRdb stores in-frame clones only, minus some. The D gene and trimming were derived from the DNA, and the V and J assignments and clone size from that table. The table has tens of thousands of clones, around three fifths seen once; the top ten hold about a fifth. As regards this clone: As yet, its antigen is unknown.

The chain employs TRBV6-1 and TRBJ1-4, with no clear D. The TCR was taken from a woman aged 50 to 60 in good health and CMV-seropositive. The sequencing input was PBMCs. The CDR3 nucleotides are TGTGCCAGCAGTGATCGCGGGGTTGATGAAAAACTGTTTTTT. It codes for CASSDRGVDEKLFF.